The 6 T cell receptor beta chains presented below share a single source sample, sequenced in a study of blood T cell repertoires in COVID-19. TCRdb's table, derived via immunoSEQ multiplex PCR, lists solely in-frame clones and lacks some. This sample has under 100,000 clones, with about 90% found just once. The specimen was peripheral blood. The origin of the receptors is a male donor with acute or convalescent COVID-19.

The gene calls are TRBV3-1 (or the pseudogene TRBV3-2) and TRBJ1-1; TRBD1 aligns across 7 bases. This CDR3 comprises 14 residues. The junction had 6 bases not matched to a gene; V was cut back by 5 bases and J by 3 bases. Per germline, CDR1 LGHDT and CDR2 YNNKEL (reference sequence). In DNA form, the CDR3 reads TGTGCCAGCAGCTCAGGGGGGCGCGACACTGAAGCTTTCTTT. Translation gives CASSSGGRDTEAFF.

The rearrangement uses TRBV6-5 and TRBJ1-2; 7 bases are a match to TRBD1. The CDR3 spans 15 residues. Per the germline V gene, CDR1 is MNHEY and CDR2 is SVGAGI. J gave up 4 bases and V 0 bases, and 5 bases lay outside the gene matches. The CDR3 sequence: CASSYSAGGSYGYTF. The DNA of the CDR3 is TGTGCCAGCAGTTACTCGGCAGGGGGAAGCTATGGCTACACCTTC.

CDR3 coding DNA: TGCGCCAGCAGCTTGTTGGGGGCCCCTATAGCTCACGGTTCCTACAATGAGCAGTTCTTC. This sequence encodes CASSLLGAPIAHGSYNEQFF. The chain links TRBV5-1 to TRBJ2-1, with D perhaps TRBD1 (6 bases). The CDR3 loop spans 20 amino acids. Germline values: CDR1 SGHRS, CDR2 YFSETQ. Between the trimmed V and J ends, which lost 1 base and 1 base, there was a span of 24 bases.

The V call is TRBV25-1, the J call TRBJ1-5; D is perhaps TRBD1 (5 bases). V dropped 4 bases and J dropped 12 bases, with 13 bases sitting between them. Per the germline V gene, CDR1 is MGHDK and CDR2 is SYGVNS. CDR3 size: 12 residues. The CDR3 region has the DNA TGTGCCAGCAGTGCCGAATTAGGGGACCAGCATTTT. It specifies CASSAELGDQHF.

The chain employs TRBV5-5 and TRBJ2-7, with D perhaps matching TRBD2 (6 bases). Germline CDR1 is SGHKS and CDR2 is YYEKEE (reference sequence). This CDR3 region has 15 residues. Trimming left V 0 bases short and J 0 bases short, with 10 bases between. CDR3 sequence (DNA): TGTGCCAGCAGCTTGGAACGGGGGACCTCCTACGAGCAGTACTTC. This gives the protein CASSLERGTSYEQYF.

The gene calls are TRBV7-2 and TRBJ1-2; D is perhaps TRBD1 (5 bases). V lost 2 bases and J lost 5, with 18 bases in between. This CDR3 is built from 16 residues. CDR1 is SGHTA and CDR2 is FQGNSA in the germline V gene. CDR3: CASSLSTGGTAYGYTF. The CDR3 DNA follows: TGTGCCAGCAGCTTATCAACTGGCGGGACCGCATATGGCTACACCTTC.